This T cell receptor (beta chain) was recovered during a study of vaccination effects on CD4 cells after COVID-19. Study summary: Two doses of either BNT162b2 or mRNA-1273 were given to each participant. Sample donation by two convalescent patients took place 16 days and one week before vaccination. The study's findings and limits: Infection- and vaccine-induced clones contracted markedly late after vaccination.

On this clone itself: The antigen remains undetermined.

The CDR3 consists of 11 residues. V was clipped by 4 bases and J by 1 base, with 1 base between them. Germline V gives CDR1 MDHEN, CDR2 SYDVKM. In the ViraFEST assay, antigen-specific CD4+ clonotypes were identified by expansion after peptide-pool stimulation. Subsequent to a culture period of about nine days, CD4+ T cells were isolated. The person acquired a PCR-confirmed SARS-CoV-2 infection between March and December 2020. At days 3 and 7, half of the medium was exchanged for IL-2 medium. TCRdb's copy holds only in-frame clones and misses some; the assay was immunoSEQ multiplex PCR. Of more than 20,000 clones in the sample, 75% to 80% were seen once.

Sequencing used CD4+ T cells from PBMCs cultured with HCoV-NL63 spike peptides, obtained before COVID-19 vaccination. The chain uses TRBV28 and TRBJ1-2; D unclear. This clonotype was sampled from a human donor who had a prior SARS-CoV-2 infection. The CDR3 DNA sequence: TGTGCCAGCAGTTATAACTATGGCTACACCTTC. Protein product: CASSYNYGYTF.